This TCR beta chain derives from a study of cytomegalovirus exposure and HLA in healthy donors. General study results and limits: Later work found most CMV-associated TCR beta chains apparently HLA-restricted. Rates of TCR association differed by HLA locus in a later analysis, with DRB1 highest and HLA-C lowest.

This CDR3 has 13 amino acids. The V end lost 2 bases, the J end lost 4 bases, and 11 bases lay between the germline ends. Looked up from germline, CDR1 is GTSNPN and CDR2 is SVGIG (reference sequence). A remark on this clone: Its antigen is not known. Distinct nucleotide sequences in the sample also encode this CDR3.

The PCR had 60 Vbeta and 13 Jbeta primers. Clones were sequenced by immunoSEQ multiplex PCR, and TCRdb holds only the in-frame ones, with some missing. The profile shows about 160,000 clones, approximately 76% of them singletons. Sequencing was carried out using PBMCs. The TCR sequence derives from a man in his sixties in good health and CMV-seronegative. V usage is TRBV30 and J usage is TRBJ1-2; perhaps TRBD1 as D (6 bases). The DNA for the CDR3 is TGTGCCTGGAGTCGAGACAGGCCCTATGGCTACACCTTC. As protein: CAWSRDRPYGYTF.